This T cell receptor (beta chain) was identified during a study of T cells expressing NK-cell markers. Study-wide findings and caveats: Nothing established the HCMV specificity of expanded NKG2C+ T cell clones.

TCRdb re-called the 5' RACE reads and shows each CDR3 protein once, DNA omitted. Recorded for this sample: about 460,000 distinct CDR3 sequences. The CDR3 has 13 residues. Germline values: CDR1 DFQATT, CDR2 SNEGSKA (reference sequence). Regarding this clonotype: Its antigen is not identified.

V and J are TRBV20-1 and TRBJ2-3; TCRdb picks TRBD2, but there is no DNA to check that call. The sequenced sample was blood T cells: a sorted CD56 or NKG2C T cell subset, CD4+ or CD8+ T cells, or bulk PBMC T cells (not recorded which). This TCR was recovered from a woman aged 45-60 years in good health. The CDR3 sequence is CSARAAGGATQYF.